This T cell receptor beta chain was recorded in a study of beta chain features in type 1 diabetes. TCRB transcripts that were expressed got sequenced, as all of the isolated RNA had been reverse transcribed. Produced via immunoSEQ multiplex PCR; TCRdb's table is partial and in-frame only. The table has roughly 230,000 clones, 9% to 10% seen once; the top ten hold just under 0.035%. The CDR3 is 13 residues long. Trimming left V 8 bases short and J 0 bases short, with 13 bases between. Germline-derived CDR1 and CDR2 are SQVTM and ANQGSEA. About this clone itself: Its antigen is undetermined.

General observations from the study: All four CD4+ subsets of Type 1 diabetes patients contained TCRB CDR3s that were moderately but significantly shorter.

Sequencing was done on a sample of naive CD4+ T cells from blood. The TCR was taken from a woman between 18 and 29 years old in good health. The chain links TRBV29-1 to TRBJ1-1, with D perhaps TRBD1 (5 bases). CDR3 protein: CSSRRDMNTEAFF. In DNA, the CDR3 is TGCAGCTCTCGCAGGGATATGAACACTGAAGCTTTCTTT.